This T cell receptor beta chain was found in a study of blood T cell repertoires in COVID-19. On the study more broadly: Donors in the United States, Italy and Spain gave samples during acute or convalescent COVID-19.

This table comes from immunoSEQ multiplex PCR, and its TCRdb copy is limited to in-frame clones, with some not included. The sample records roughly 53,000 clones, 80% to 90% being singletons. The length of the CDR3 is 16 residues. From germline, CDR1 is KGHSH and CDR2 LQKENI. V was cut by 2 bases and J by 2 bases, with 13 bases left in between. The material sequenced was peripheral blood. The source of this sequence is a man in his forties or fifties with acute or convalescent COVID-19. This sequence joins TRBV18 and TRBJ1-5; D is perhaps TRBD1 (6 bases). The DNA of the CDR3 is TGTGCCAGCTCACCATATGTGGCAGGGGGCAATCAGCCCCAGCATTTT. This sequence encodes CASSPYVAGGNQPQHF.